The 17 T cell receptor beta chains in this list originate from one sample, sequenced in a study of T cell responses to AZD1222 COVID-19 vaccine. Generated by immunoSEQ multiplex PCR, the TCRdb table keeps only in-frame clones and is missing some. The profile shows approximately 160,000 clones, roughly 93% of them singletons. The sample here was peripheral blood, taken on day 0 of AZD1222 vaccination. The receptors come from an adult in good health.

The chain employs TRBV10-3 and TRBJ1-4; TRBD1 matches at 8 bases. Germline V gene sequence: CDR1 ENHRY, CDR2 SYGVKD. Trimming cost V 6 bases and J 10 bases; bases outside gene matches: 7. The CDR3 has 13 amino acids. This chain's CDR3 is CAIRPDRDGKLFF. For the CDR3, the DNA is TGTGCCATCAGACCGGACAGGGATGGAAAACTGTTTTTT.

The CDR3 nucleotides read TGTGCCAGCAGCCAAGTACAAGATACGCAGTATTTT. Amino acid sequence: CASSQVQDTQYF. The gene calls are TRBV3-1 (or the pseudogene TRBV3-2) and TRBJ2-3; no reliable D call. This CDR3 comprises 12 residues. Trimming cost V 1 base and J 5 bases, with 4 bases left between them. CDR1 is LGHDT, CDR2 YNNKEL, per germline (reference sequence).

This clone came up once. This chain connects TRBV19 to TRBJ2-2, with D possibly being TRBD1 (5 bases). Germline CDR1 and CDR2: LNHDA and SQIVND (reference sequence). The CDR3 is made up of 15 amino acids. Trimming left V 6 bases short and J 0 bases short, with 11 bases between. CDR3 bases: TGTGCCAGTAGACCGACAGAAACGAACACCGGGGAGCTGTTTTTT. Its translation is CASRPTETNTGELFF. Variable domain in full (rest from reference TRBV19 and TRBJ2-2): DGGITQSPKYLFRKEGQNVTLSCEQNLNHDAMYWYRQDPGQGLRLIYYSQIVNDFQKGDIAEGYSVSREKKESFPLTVTSAQKNPTAFYLCASRPTETNTGELFFGEGSRLTVL.

The chain joins TRBV24-1 to TRBJ1-1; D remains ambiguous. Germline CDR1 is KGHDR and CDR2 is SFDVKD. The ends were cut back, 4 bases at V and 2 bases at J, with 7 bases in the middle. The CDR3 has 13 residues. The CDR3 DNA reads TGTGCCACCAGTGACAGGAGAAACACTGAAGCTTTCTTT. Translated, it gives CATSDRRNTEAFF.

This chain links TRBV18 with TRBJ2-1, with D perhaps assigned TRBD1 or TRBD2 (5 bases each). This CDR3 spans 14 amino acids. With 3 bases removed from V and 9 bases from J, the gap between germline ends came to 15 bases. Germline V lookup: CDR1 KGHSH, CDR2 LQKENI. CDR3 DNA sequence: TGTGCCAGCTCACCCGACTTGAGTGGGGGTGAGCAGTTCTTC. Translation: CASSPDLSGGEQFF.

This clone was seen once. The chain combines TRBV6-2 or TRBV6-3 with TRBJ1-6; perhaps TRBD1 as D (6 bases). In germline, CDR1 is MNHEY, CDR2 SVGEGT. V was trimmed by 6 bases and J by 10 bases, leaving 25 bases between them. The CDR3 covers 17 residues. For the CDR3, the DNA is TGTGCCAGCAGGCCTTCCACCCCAACAGGGTACGGCTCACCCCTCCACTTT. Translating it yields CASRPSTPTGYGSPLHF.

The chain employs TRBV9 and TRBJ1-3; D uncertain. CDR1 is SGDLS, CDR2 YYNGEE, per germline. V was clipped by 0 bases and J by 1 base, with 8 bases between them. The CDR3 is 15 amino acids. CDR3 bases: TGTGCCAGCAGCGTAGAGGGATTGTCTGGAAACACCATATATTTT. This codes for CASSVEGLSGNTIYF.

This clone has a single count. The rearrangement links TRBV6-5 to TRBJ1-1; 7 bases are a match to TRBD1. This CDR3 is built from 13 residues. Germline V lookup: CDR1 MNHEY, CDR2 SVGAGI. V was clipped by 2 bases and J by 6 bases; unmatched bases: 3. CDR3 sequence reads: CASSYTTGSEAFF. The CDR3 DNA reads as TGTGCCAGCAGTTACACGACAGGGTCTGAAGCTTTCTTT.

The CDR3 region has the DNA TGTGCCAGCAGAGCCCCTGGCGGGAGGGCCTACAATGAGCAGTTCTTC. Translating it yields CASRAPGGRAYNEQFF. The chain uses TRBV2 and TRBJ2-1; 9 nucleotides line up with TRBD2. Germline V gene sequence: CDR1 SNHLY, CDR2 FYNNEI. This CDR3 has 16 residues. J gave up 2 bases and V 6 bases, and 8 bases lay outside the gene matches.

CDR3 residues: CASSWGENTEAFF. CDR3 DNA: TGTGCCAGCAGCTGGGGGGAGAACACTGAAGCTTTCTTT. The rearrangement joins TRBV11-3 to TRBJ1-1, with D possibly being TRBD1 (5 bases). The CDR3 has 13 amino acids. CDR1 is SGHNT and CDR2 is YENEEA in the germline V gene. The V end was cut by 4 bases, the J end by 1 base, with 7 bases between.

The V call is TRBV3-1 (or the pseudogene TRBV3-2), the J call TRBJ1-6, with TRBD1 matching 7 bases. Germline V gene lookup returns CDR1 LGHDT and CDR2 YNNKEL (reference sequence). Unmatched junction bases numbered 14, after V lost 3 bases and J lost 0 bases. This CDR3 region has 20 residues. The CDR3: CASSQSGQVPGCSYNSPLHF. CDR3 sequence (DNA): TGTGCCAGCAGCCAGAGCGGACAGGTGCCCGGGTGCTCCTATAATTCACCCCTCCACTTT.

CDR3 protein: CASSRGGKVRTWDEQFF. The CDR3 DNA reads as TGTGCCAGCAGCCGAGGAGGGAAAGTTCGTACGTGGGATGAGCAGTTCTTC. The chain combines TRBV5-6 with TRBJ2-1; the D gene is possibly TRBD2 (6 bases). V was clipped by 4 bases and J by 8 bases, with 25 bases between them. CDR1 is SGHDT, CDR2 YYEEEE, per germline. There are 17 residues in the CDR3.

J is TRBJ1-5 and V is TRBV7-2; no clear D gene. Trimming took 7 bases from V and 10 from J, leaving 23 bases between them. This CDR3 comprises 15 residues. Germline V gene lookup returns CDR1 SGHTA and CDR2 FQGNSA. In DNA form, the CDR3 reads TGTGCCAGCAACCCAACTTCATCTTTTCCCGGTCCCCAGCATTTT. It specifies CASNPTSSFPGPQHF.

The chain uses TRBV6-5 and TRBJ2-1; D is ambiguous. The CDR3 consists of 11 residues. Germline CDR1 is MNHEY and CDR2 is SVGAGI. V gave up 6 bases and J gave up 3 bases, with 3 bases separating them. The CDR3: CASSNYNEQFF. DNA for the CDR3: TGTGCCAGCAGCAACTACAATGAGCAGTTCTTC.

CDR3 coding DNA: TGTGCCAGCAGGGGGTCCGGGTCTCGGACGTACGAGCAGTACTTC. Residues: CASRGSGSRTYEQYF. The V and J genes are TRBV6-5 and TRBJ2-7; D call uncertain. This CDR3 has 15 residues. Germline-derived CDR1 and CDR2 are MNHEY and SVGAGI. With 6 bases removed from V and 4 bases from J, the gap between germline ends came to 19 bases.

The CDR3 DNA reads TGTGCCAGCAGCCAGGAGTTGTACTATGGCTACACCTTC. Its translation: CASSQELYYGYTF. The rearrangement joins TRBV14 to TRBJ1-2; no definite D call. The ends were cut back, 3 bases at V and 3 bases at J, with 8 bases in the middle. The CDR3 runs to 13 residues. Germline values: CDR1 SGHDN, CDR2 FVKESK.

V is TRBV24-1 and J is TRBJ1-2, with a tentative D call TRBD1 (6 bases). The CDR3 loop spans 13 amino acids. V lost 5 bases and J 2 bases, leaving 8 bases between the germline ends. CDR1 and CDR2 (germline): KGHDR, SFDVKD. CDR3 in DNA: TGTGCCACCAGTGTAACAGGGAACTATGGCTACACCTTC. Residues: CATSVTGNYGYTF.